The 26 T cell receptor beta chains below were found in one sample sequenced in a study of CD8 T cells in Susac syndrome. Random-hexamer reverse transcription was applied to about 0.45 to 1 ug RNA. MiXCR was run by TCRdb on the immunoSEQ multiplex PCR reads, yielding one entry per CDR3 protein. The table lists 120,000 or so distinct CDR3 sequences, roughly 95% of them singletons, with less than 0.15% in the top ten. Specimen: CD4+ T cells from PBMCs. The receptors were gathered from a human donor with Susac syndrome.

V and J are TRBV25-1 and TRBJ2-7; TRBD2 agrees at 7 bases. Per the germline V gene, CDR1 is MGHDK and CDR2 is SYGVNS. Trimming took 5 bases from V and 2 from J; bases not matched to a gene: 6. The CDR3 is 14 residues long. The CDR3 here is CASSPRGGTYEQYF. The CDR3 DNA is TGTGCCAGCAGTCCTCGGGGAGGGACCTACGAGCAGTACTTC.

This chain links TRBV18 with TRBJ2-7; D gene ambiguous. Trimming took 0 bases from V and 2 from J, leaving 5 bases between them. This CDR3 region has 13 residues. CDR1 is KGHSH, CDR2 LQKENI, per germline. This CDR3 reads CASSPPLAYEQYF. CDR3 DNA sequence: TGTGCCAGCTCACCACCCCTCGCCTACGAGCAGTACTTC.

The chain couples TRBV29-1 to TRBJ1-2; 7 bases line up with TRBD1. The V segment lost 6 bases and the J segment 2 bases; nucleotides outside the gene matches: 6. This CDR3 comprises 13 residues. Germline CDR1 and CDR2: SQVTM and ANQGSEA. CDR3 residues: CSVDPGQNYGYTF. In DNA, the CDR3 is TGCAGCGTAGACCCGGGACAGAACTATGGCTACACCTTC.

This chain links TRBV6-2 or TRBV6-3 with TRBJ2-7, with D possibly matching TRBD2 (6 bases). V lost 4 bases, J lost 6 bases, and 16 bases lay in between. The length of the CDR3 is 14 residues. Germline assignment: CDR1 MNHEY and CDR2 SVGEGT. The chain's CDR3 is CASSSNPTSSEQYF. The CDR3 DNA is TGTGCCAGCAGTTCAAACCCTACTAGCTCCGAGCAGTACTTC.

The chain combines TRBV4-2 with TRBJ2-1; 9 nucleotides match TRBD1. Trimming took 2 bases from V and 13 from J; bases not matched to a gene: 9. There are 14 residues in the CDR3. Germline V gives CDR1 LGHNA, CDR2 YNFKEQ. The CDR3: CASSQTPGQGSQFF. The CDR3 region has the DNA TGTGCCAGCAGCCAAACCCCGGGACAGGGCTCCCAGTTCTTC.

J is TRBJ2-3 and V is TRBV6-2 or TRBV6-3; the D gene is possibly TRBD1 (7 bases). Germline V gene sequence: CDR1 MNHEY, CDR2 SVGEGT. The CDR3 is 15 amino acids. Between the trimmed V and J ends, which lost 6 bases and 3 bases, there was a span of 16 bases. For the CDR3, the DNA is TGTGCCAGCAGGGAGGAGGGGGCGGGGACAGATACGCAGTATTTT. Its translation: CASREEGAGTDTQYF.

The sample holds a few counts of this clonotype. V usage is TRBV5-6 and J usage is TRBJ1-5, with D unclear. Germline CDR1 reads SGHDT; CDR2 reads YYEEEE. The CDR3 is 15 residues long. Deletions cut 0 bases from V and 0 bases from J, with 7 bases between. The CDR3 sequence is CASSLGGLSNQPQHF. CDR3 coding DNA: TGTGCCAGCAGCTTGGGAGGGCTTAGCAATCAGCCCCAGCATTTT.

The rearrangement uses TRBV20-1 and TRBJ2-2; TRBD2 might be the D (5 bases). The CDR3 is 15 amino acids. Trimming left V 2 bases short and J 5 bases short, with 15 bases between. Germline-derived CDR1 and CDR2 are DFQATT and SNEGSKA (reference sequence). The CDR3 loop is CSARPGISKTGELFF. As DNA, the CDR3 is TGCAGTGCTAGACCCGGGATCTCAAAGACCGGGGAGCTGTTTTTT.

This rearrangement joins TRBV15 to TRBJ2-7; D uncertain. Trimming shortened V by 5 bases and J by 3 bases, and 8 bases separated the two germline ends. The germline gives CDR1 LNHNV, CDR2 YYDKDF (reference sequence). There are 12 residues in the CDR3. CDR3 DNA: TGTGCCACCAGCGCAGGCTACTACGAGCAGTACTTC. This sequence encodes CATSAGYYEQYF. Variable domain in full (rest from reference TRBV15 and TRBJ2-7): DAMVIQNPRYQVTQFGKPVTLSCSQTLNHNVMYWYQQKSSQAPKLLFHYYDKDFNNEADTPDNFQSRRPNTSFCFLDIRSPGLGDTAMYLCATSAGYYEQYFGPGTRLTVT.

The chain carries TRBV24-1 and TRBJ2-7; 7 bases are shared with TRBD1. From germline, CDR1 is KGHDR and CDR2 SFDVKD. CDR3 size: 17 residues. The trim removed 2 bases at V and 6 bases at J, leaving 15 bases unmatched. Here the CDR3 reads CATSDSADRQEVSEQYF. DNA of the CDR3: TGTGCCACCAGTGATTCAGCGGACAGGCAGGAGGTATCCGAGCAGTACTTC.

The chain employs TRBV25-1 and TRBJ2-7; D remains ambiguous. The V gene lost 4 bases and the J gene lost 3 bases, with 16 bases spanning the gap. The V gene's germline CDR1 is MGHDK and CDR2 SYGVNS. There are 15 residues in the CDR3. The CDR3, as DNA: TGTGCCAGCAGTGGGATAAACAATGCCCACTACGAGCAGTACTTC. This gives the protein CASSGINNAHYEQYF.

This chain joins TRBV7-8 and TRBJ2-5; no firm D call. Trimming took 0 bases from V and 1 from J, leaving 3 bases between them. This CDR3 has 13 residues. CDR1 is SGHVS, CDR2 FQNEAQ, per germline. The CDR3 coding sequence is TGTGCCAGCAGCTTAGCGCCCCAAGAGACCCAGTACTTC. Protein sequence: CASSLAPQETQYF.

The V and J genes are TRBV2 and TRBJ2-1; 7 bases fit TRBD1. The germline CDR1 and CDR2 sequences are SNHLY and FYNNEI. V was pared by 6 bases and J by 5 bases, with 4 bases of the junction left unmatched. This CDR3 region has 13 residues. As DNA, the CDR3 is TGTGCCAGCAGGGGACAGTCCAACAATGAGCAGTTCTTC. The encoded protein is CASRGQSNNEQFF. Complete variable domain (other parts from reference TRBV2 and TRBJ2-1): EPEVTQTPSHQVTQMGQEVILRCVPISNHLYFYWYRQILGQKVEFLVSFYNNEISEKSEIFDDQFSVERPDGSNFTLKIRSTKLEDSAMYFCASRGQSNNEQFFGPGTRLTVL.

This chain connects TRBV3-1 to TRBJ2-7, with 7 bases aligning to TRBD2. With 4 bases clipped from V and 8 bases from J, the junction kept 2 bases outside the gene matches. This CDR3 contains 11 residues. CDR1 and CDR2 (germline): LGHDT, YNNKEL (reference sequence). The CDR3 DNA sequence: TGTGCCAGCAGCCCGGGAGGAAAGCAGTACTTC. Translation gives CASSPGGKQYF.

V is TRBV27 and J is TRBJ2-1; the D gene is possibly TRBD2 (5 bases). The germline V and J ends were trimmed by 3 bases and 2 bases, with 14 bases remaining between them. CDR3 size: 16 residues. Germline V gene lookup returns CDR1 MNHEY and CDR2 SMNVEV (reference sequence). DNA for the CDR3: TGTGCCAGCAGTTTGAGTGCTAGCATCACCTACAATGAGCAGTTCTTC. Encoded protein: CASSLSASITYNEQFF.

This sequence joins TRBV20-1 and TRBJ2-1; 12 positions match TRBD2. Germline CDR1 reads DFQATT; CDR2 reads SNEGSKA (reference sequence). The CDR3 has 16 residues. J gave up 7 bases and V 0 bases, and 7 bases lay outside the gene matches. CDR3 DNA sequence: TGCAGTGCTAGAGATCTGCGCGGGACTAGCGGGAATGAGCAGTTCTTC. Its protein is CSARDLRGTSGNEQFF.

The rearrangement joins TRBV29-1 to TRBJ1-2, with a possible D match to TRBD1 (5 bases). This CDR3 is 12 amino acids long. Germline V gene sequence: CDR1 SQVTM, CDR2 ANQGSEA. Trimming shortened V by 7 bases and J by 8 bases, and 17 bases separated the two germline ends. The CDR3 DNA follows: TGCAGCGCCGGAGGAGGGGCGAACGGCTACACCTTC. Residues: CSAGGGANGYTF.

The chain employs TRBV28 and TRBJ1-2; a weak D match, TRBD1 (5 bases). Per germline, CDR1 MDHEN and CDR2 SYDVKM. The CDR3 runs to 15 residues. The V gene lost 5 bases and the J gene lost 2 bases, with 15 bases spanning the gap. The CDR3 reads CASSKFGTVNYGYTF. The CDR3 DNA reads TGTGCCAGCAGTAAGTTTGGGACGGTGAACTATGGCTACACCTTC.

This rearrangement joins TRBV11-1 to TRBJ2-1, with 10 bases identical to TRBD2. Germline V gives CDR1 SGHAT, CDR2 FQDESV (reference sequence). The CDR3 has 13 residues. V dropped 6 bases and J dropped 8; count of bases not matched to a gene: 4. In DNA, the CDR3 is TGTGCCAGCAGTCCCCTAGCGGGAGATGAGCAGTTCTTC. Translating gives CASSPLAGDEQFF.

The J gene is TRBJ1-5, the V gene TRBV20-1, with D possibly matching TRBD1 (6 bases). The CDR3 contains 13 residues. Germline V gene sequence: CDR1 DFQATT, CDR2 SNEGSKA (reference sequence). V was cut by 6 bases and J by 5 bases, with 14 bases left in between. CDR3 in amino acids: CSAAQGWDQPQHF. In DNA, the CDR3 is TGCAGTGCGGCACAGGGCTGGGATCAGCCCCAGCATTTT.

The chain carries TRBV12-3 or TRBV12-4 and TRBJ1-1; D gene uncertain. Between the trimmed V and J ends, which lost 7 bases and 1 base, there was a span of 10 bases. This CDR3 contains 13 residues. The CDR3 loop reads CASIRLGNTEAFF. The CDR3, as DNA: TGTGCCAGCATCCGACTGGGGAACACTGAAGCTTTCTTT.

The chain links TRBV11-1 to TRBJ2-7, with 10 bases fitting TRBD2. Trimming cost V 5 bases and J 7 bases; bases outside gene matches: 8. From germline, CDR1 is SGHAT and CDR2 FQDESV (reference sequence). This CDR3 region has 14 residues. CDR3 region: CASSQGLAASEQYF. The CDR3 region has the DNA TGTGCCAGCAGCCAAGGACTAGCGGCATCGGAGCAGTACTTC.

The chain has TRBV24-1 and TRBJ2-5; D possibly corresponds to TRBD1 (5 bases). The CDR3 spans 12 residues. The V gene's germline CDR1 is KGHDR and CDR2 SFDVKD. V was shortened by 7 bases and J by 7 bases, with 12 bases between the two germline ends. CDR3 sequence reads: CATSDSRWTQYF. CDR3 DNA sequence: TGTGCCACCAGCGACAGTCGGTGGACCCAGTACTTC.

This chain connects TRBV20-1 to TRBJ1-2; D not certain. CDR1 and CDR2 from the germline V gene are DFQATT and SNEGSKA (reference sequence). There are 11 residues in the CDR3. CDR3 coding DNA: TGCAGCCGACGGGAAGCATATGGCTACACCTTC. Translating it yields CSRREAYGYTF.

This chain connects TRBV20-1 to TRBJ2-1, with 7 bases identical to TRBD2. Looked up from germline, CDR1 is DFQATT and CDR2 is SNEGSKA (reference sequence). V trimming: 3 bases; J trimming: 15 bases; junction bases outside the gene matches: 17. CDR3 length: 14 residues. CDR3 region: CSARALSVERDRFF. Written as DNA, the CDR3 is TGCAGTGCTAGGGCCCTTTCGGTCGAGCGGGACCGGTTCTTC.

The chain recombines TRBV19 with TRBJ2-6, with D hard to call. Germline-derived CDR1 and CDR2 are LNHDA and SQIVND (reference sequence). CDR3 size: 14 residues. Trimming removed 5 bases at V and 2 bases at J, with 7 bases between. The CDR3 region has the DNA TGTGCCAGTAGTCGCCCTGCTGGGGCCAACGTCCTGACTTTC. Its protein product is CASSRPAGANVLTF.